These 24 T cell receptor beta chains came from one sample sequenced in a study of shared clonotypes between healthy human individuals. Method: immunoSEQ multiplex PCR; TCRdb's copy keeps in-frame clones and lacks some. The sample comprises some 980,000 clones, less than 85% of which are singletons, and approximately 1.5% rests with the top ten. The sample was memory CD4+ T cells sorted from blood. This sample's subset: CD45RA-negative fraction. All receptors come from a man aged 18 to 30 in good health.

This clone appeared a single time. The chain carries TRBV11-3 and TRBJ2-3; 9 bases fit TRBD2. The germline CDR1 and CDR2 sequences are SGHNT and YENEEA. Trimming cost V 0 bases and J 5 bases; bases outside gene matches: 6. This CDR3 comprises 16 residues. The chain's CDR3 is CASSLDIAGVVDTQYF. CDR3 nucleotide sequence: TGTGCCAGCAGCTTAGATATAGCGGGAGTTGTAGATACGCAGTATTTT.

The genes are TRBV5-3 and TRBJ2-1; D is unresolved. TRBV5-3 is an ORF, and what it does is uncertain. V lost 2 bases, J lost 4 bases, and 10 bases lay in between. This CDR3 has 14 residues. The CDR3 reads CARSFINLYNEQFF. As DNA, the CDR3 is TGTGCCAGAAGCTTCATCAACTTATACAATGAGCAGTTCTTC.

This clone occurred once. A clone one base away is much larger, so this may be a read error. The same CDR3 is also encoded by other DNA sequences in this sample. The chain carries TRBV6-6 and TRBJ1-2; D perhaps matches TRBD1 (5 bases). Germline V gene lookup returns CDR1 MNHNY and CDR2 SVGAGI (reference sequence). There are 14 residues in the CDR3. CDR3 loop: CASSPQAGPNGYTF. The DNA for the CDR3 is TGTGCCAGCAGTCCCCAAGCAGGGCCAAACGGCTACACTTTC.

The chain is built from TRBV18 and TRBJ2-4; maybe TRBD2 (5 bases). Trimming removed 2 bases from V and 12 bases from J, with 11 bases in between. This CDR3 is 12 amino acids long. Germline values: CDR1 KGHSH, CDR2 LQKENI. The CDR3 loop reads CASSPNEGNQYF. The CDR3 bases are TGTGCCAGCTCACCAAACGAGGGAAATCAGTACTTC.

In this sample, this clone turned up a few times. The rearrangement joins TRBV7-8 to TRBJ1-5, with D perhaps TRBD1 (6 bases). V lost 1 base, J lost 9 bases, and 13 bases lay in between. The CDR3 length is 14 residues. Germline V gene data show CDR1 as SGHVS and CDR2 as FQNEAQ. This CDR3 is CASSLDGGRRPQHF. CDR3 DNA: TGTGCCAGCAGCTTAGATGGGGGCCGGAGGCCCCAGCATTTT.

The rearrangement links TRBV21-1 to TRBJ2-7; no DNA check was done on the table's D call, TRBD2. TRBV21-1 is a pseudogene locus. CDR3 size: 16 residues. CDR3 protein: CASSKSQREPIKEQYF. DNA of the CDR3: TGTGCCAGCAGCAAATCCCAGCGGGAGCCTATTAAGGAGCAGTACTTC.

The sample holds a few counts of this clone. V usage is TRBV10-3 and J usage is TRBJ1-1; maybe TRBD1 (5 bases). The CDR3 totals 15 residues. Germline V gives CDR1 ENHRY, CDR2 SYGVKD. V lost 0 bases to trimming and J lost 5 bases, with 13 bases between them. CDR3 coding DNA: TGTGCCATCAGTGAGTCTAAAACAGGAAGGACTGAAGCTTTCTTT. Translation: CAISESKTGRTEAFF.

This clone occurred a few times. This same CDR3 is encoded by further DNA sequences in the sample. This chain uses TRBV30 with TRBJ2-4, with 8 nucleotides matching TRBD2. The CDR3 is 15 amino acids. V was clipped by 0 bases and J by 3 bases; unmatched bases: 4. Germline assignment: CDR1 GTSNPN and CDR2 SVGIG (reference sequence). DNA for the CDR3: TGTGCCTGGAGTGTCGGGGGGGCCCGCAAAAACATTCAGTACTTC. It specifies CAWSVGGARKNIQYF.

CDR3 sequence: CASSLHGTGVGETQYF. Here the CDR3 DNA reads TGTGCCAGCAGCCTCCACGGGACAGGGGTGGGAGAGACCCAGTACTTC. V gene TRBV7-9 combines with J gene TRBJ2-5; 10 bases are shared with TRBD1. The germline V gene has CDR1 SEHNR and CDR2 FQNEAQ (reference sequence). Trimming at V came to 5 bases and at J to 4 bases, leaving 10 bases not matched to a gene. This CDR3 is built from 16 residues.

The table lists this clone with a count of one. In DNA, the CDR3 is TGTGCCAGCCGCCGCGGACAGGAAGTTTCACCCCTCCACTTT. It encodes CASRRGQEVSPLHF. The chain uses TRBV27 and TRBJ1-6, with 7 bases identical to TRBD1. Germline V lookup: CDR1 MNHEY, CDR2 SMNVEV (reference sequence). The CDR3 runs to 14 residues. Losses at the gene ends were 8 bases for V and 9 bases for J; bases not matched to a gene: 10.

This sequence joins TRBV10-3 and TRBJ1-2; TRBD1 matches at 9 bases. Trimming removed 4 bases from V and 11 bases from J; junction bases left unmatched: 5. Looked up from germline, CDR1 is ENHRY and CDR2 is SYGVKD. CDR3 size: 12 residues. The CDR3 protein is CAISGDRAKYTF. In DNA form, the CDR3 reads TGTGCCATCAGTGGGGACAGGGCCAAATACACCTTC.

V usage is TRBV7-6 and J usage is TRBJ1-6; maybe TRBD1 (5 bases). Germline V gene data show CDR1 as SGHVS and CDR2 as FNYEAQ. The CDR3 contains 15 residues. The germline V and J ends were trimmed by 0 bases and 10 bases, with 13 bases remaining between them. The CDR3, as DNA: TGTGCCAGCAGCTTAGCCGGCGGGACGGGGTCACCCCTCCACTTT. This codes for CASSLAGGTGSPLHF.

CDR3 sequence (DNA): TGCGCCAGCAGTCGGACAGGGACTAAGAACACTGAAGCTTTCTTT. Protein sequence: CASSRTGTKNTEAFF. The chain couples TRBV5-1 to TRBJ1-1; 8 bases map to TRBD1. With V trimmed by 5 bases and J by 1 base, 7 bases remained unmatched. The CDR3 spans 15 residues. Germline V gene sequence: CDR1 SGHRS, CDR2 YFSETQ.

V and J are TRBV2 and TRBJ2-7; the match to TRBD1 covers 8 bases. CDR1 and CDR2 from the germline V gene are SNHLY and FYNNEI. The CDR3 is 15 residues long. V lost 6 bases, J lost 3 bases, and 10 bases stayed unmatched. CDR3 in DNA: TGTGCCAGCAGCATTGACAGGGGTGACAACTACGAGCAGTACTTC. Its translation: CASSIDRGDNYEQYF.

V and J are TRBV5-8 and TRBJ2-5; tentatively, D is TRBD1 (5 bases). The germline CDR1 and CDR2 sequences are SGHTS and YDEGEE. Trimming removed 1 base at V and 3 bases at J, with 13 bases between. This CDR3 contains 15 residues. The chain's CDR3 is CASSLMGRGEETQYF. CDR3 in DNA: TGTGCCAGCAGCTTGATGGGGCGCGGAGAAGAGACCCAGTACTTC.

CDR3 sequence (DNA): TGTGCCAGCGGAACTGGGGCCAACGTCCTGACTTTC. It codes for CASGTGANVLTF. The chain combines TRBV2 with TRBJ2-6, with D hard to call. Trimming cost V 8 bases and J 2 bases, with 4 bases left between them. In germline, CDR1 is SNHLY, CDR2 FYNNEI. This CDR3 has 12 residues. Complete variable domain (other parts from reference TRBV2 and TRBJ2-6): EPEVTQTPSHQVTQMGQEVILRCVPISNHLYFYWYRQILGQKVEFLVSFYNNEISEKSEIFDDQFSVERPDGSNFTLKIRSTKLEDSAMYFCASGTGANVLTFGAGSRLTVL.

This rearrangement joins TRBV20-1 to TRBJ2-1; D unclear. Deletions cut 6 bases from V and 12 bases from J, with 12 bases between. There are 10 residues in the CDR3. Germline lookup yields CDR1 DFQATT and CDR2 SNEGSKA (reference sequence). The CDR3 bases are TGCAGTGCCAACTACGTTGGGCAGTTCTTC. Encoded protein: CSANYVGQFF.

This rearrangement joins TRBV5-4 to TRBJ2-5; D is tentatively TRBD1 or TRBD2 (5 bases each). This CDR3 is 15 amino acids long. V lost 6 bases to trimming and J lost 0 bases, with 15 bases between them. The V gene's germline CDR1 is SGHNT and CDR2 YYREEE (reference sequence). The CDR3 sequence is CASTRGQGNQETQYF. The CDR3 nucleotides are TGTGCCAGCACCCGAGGGCAGGGCAACCAAGAGACCCAGTACTTC.

The chain couples TRBV28 to TRBJ1-4; D gene uncertain. Per the germline V gene, CDR1 is MDHEN and CDR2 is SYDVKM. This CDR3 spans 12 amino acids. The V end was cut by 8 bases, the J end by 8 bases, with 12 bases between. For the CDR3, the DNA is TGTGCCAGCGGTAGGGCTAGGGAAAAACTGTTTTTT. Protein product: CASGRAREKLFF.

The V and J genes are TRBV30 and TRBJ2-2, with a weak D call TRBD2 (6 bases). With 2 bases removed from V and 1 base from J, the gap between germline ends came to 11 bases. The CDR3 is made up of 15 amino acids. Looked up from germline, CDR1 is GTSNPN and CDR2 is SVGIG (reference sequence). The CDR3 is CAWSNDGGNTGELFF. CDR3 in DNA: TGTGCCTGGAGTAACGACGGGGGGAACACCGGGGAGCTGTTTTTT. Combining the CDR3 with reference TRBV30 and TRBJ2-2 gives the whole variable domain SQTIHQWPATLVQPVGSPLSLECTVEGTSNPNLYWYRQAAGRGLQLLFYSVGIGQISSEVPQNLSASRPQDRQFILSSKKLLLSDSGFYLCAWSNDGGNTGELFFGEGSRLTVL.

The chain couples TRBV7-2 to TRBJ2-2, with TRBD2 as a possible D gene (6 bases). The CDR3 spans 15 residues. The V and J ends lost 2 bases and 5 bases respectively, with 12 bases between them. The germline gives CDR1 SGHTA, CDR2 FQGNSA. CDR3 loop: CASSLFGGETGELFF. The CDR3 DNA is TGTGCCAGCAGCTTATTTGGAGGGGAAACCGGGGAGCTGTTTTTT.

The rearrangement links TRBV6-4 to TRBJ2-3; TRBD1 is a possible D gene (6 bases). The CDR3 covers 16 residues. V dropped 5 bases and J dropped 0 bases, with 15 bases sitting between them. Germline V gene data show CDR1 as MRHNA and CDR2 as SNTAGT. The CDR3 nucleotides are TGTGCCAGCAGTCCATTGGGCAGGGGAAGCACAGATACGCAGTATTTT. Encoded protein: CASSPLGRGSTDTQYF.

Here the CDR3 reads CASSLPTAANYGYTF. CDR3 sequence (DNA): TGTGCCAGCAGCTTACCAACAGCAGCTAACTATGGCTACACCTTC. V gene TRBV7-9 combines with J gene TRBJ1-2, with D uncertain. The V end lost 2 bases, the J end lost 0 bases, and 10 bases lay between the germline ends. The CDR3 runs 15 residues. The germline V gene encodes CDR1 SEHNR and CDR2 FQNEAQ (reference sequence).

This chain uses TRBV5-6 with TRBJ2-5, with D uncertain. V shed 4 bases and J shed 0 bases, with 1 base lying between them. The length of the CDR3 is 11 residues. Germline CDR1 is SGHDT and CDR2 is YYEEEE. CDR3 DNA: TGTGCCAGCAGCAACCAAGAGACCCAGTACTTC. Translation: CASSNQETQYF.